The 7 T cell receptor beta chains in this list originate from one sample, sequenced in a study of T cells in Graves' hyperthyroidism and ophthalmopathy. The source material, RNA transcripts, was used to amplify TCR beta CDR3 regions. An initial round of RT-PCR targeting the TCR CDR3 relied on the HTBI primer set. TCRdb fed the multiplex PCR reads into MiXCR, producing one record per CDR3 protein. The repertoire holds about 270,000 distinct CDR3 sequences, with 25% to 30% as singletons. Sequenced: blood. The receptor source for this set is a man between 40 and 49 years old with Graves' hyperthyroidism that later progressed to Graves' ophthalmopathy.

The sample holds many counts of this clonotype. Just one base apart from a much larger clone, this may be a read error. V gene TRBV10-1 combines with J gene TRBJ2-7; possible D gene TRBD1, 6 bases. The germline V gene encodes CDR1 WNHNN and CDR2 SYGVQD (reference sequence). This CDR3 is 13 amino acids long. Written as DNA, the CDR3 is TGCGCCGGCAGTGAGGGCAGGGGCTACGAGCAGTACTTC. Amino acids: CAGSEGRGYEQYF.

This clonotype occurred many times. The chain joins TRBV28 to TRBJ2-6; D might be TRBD1 (5 bases). Germline V lookup: CDR1 MDHEN, CDR2 SYDVKM. The V gene lost 2 bases and the J gene lost 2 bases, with 10 bases spanning the gap. The CDR3 sequence is 16 residues long. Written as DNA, the CDR3 is TGTGCCAGCAGTTTAACCTCAGGGCCTGGGGCCAACGTCCTGACTTTC. It codes for CASSLTSGPGANVLTF.

This clonotype was seen many times. The chain couples TRBV5-1 to TRBJ2-2; tentative D call: TRBD2 (5 bases). The CDR3 is 18 residues long. V lost 5 bases, J lost 2 bases, and 22 bases lay in between. Per germline, CDR1 SGHRS and CDR2 YFSETQ. The CDR3 here is CASSPNWRLADNTGELFF. CDR3 coding DNA: TGCGCCAGCAGTCCTAACTGGCGGCTAGCCGATAACACCGGGGAGCTGTTTTTT.

The rearrangement joins TRBV12-3 or TRBV12-4 to TRBJ2-5; D not resolved. This CDR3 has 16 amino acids. The V and J ends lost 7 bases and 2 bases respectively, with 20 bases between them. CDR3 bases: TGTGCCAGCACCCAACTATTCGGACGGATACAAGAGACCCAGTACTTC. Translated, it gives CASTQLFGRIQETQYF.

V gene TRBV30 combines with J gene TRBJ1-1; no definite D call. The V gene's germline CDR1 is GTSNPN and CDR2 SVGIG (reference sequence). V was shortened by 8 bases and J by 1 base, with 11 bases between the two germline ends. CDR3 length: 12 residues. CDR3 coding DNA: TGTGCCGGAGTCGGAGGGAACACTGAAGCTTTCTTT. This encodes CAGVGGNTEAFF.

At least ten counts were recorded for this clonotype. The chain couples TRBV29-1 to TRBJ2-7; D is uncertain. The CDR3 extends over 14 amino acids. Germline values: CDR1 SQVTM, CDR2 ANQGSEA. The V end lost 4 bases, the J end lost 2 bases, and 15 bases lay between the germline ends. Here the CDR3 reads CSVGTPDPPYEQYF. CDR3 nucleotides: TGCAGCGTTGGGACCCCCGACCCCCCCTACGAGCAGTACTTC.

This chain uses TRBV6-2 or TRBV6-3 with TRBJ2-2; 8 bases fit TRBD2. Germline CDR1 is MNHEY and CDR2 is SVGEGT. The CDR3 is made up of 12 amino acids. The J segment lost 7 bases and the V segment lost 10 bases, leaving 5 bases of the junction unmatched. The CDR3: CATKREIGELFF. CDR3 sequence (DNA): TGTGCCACGAAGCGGGAGATCGGGGAGCTGTTTTTT.